This passage covers 14 T cell receptor beta chains from one sample sequenced in a study of blood T cell repertoires in COVID-19. Assay used: immunoSEQ multiplex PCR; TCRdb lists only in-frame clones, some missing. Of more than 300,000 clones listed, more than 75% are singletons. Sequencing input: PBMCs or T cells enriched from blood (not recorded which). All receptors derive from a woman under 30 who had recovered from COVID-19.

This clone came up once. The J gene is TRBJ1-4, the V gene TRBV4-2; 8 positions match TRBD1. The CDR3 runs to 17 residues. CDR1 LGHNA and CDR2 YNFKEQ come from the germline V gene. With 0 bases clipped from V and 2 bases from J, the junction kept 5 bases outside the gene matches. This chain's CDR3 is CASSQEGHRGTNEKLFF. The CDR3 region has the DNA TGTGCCAGCAGCCAAGAGGGGCACAGGGGGACTAATGAAAAACTGTTTTTT.

This chain connects TRBV9 to TRBJ1-5; D is possibly TRBD1 (6 bases). The CDR3 loop spans 14 amino acids. CDR1 SGDLS and CDR2 YYNGEE come from the germline V gene. Trimming shortened V by 0 bases and J by 4 bases, and 8 bases separated the two germline ends. CDR3 in amino acids: CASSVAGTNQPQHF. The CDR3 bases are TGTGCCAGCAGCGTAGCAGGGACAAATCAGCCCCAGCATTTT. Supplemented by reference TRBV9 and TRBJ1-5, the full variable domain reads DSGVTQTPKHLITATGQRVTLRCSPRSGDLSVYWYQQSLDQGLQFLIQYYNGEERAKGNILERFSAQQFPDLHSELNLSSLELGDSALYFCASSVAGTNQPQHFGDGTRLSIL.

The chain recombines TRBV7-6 with TRBJ2-4; no reliable D call. Germline V gene lookup returns CDR1 SGHVS and CDR2 FNYEAQ. Trimming cost V 2 bases and J 0 bases, with 11 bases left between them. The CDR3 totals 16 residues. Here the CDR3 DNA reads TGTGCCAGCAGCTTAAACTCACCGCTAGCCAAAAACATTCAGTACTTC. Encoded protein: CASSLNSPLAKNIQYF.

The genes are TRBV12-2 and TRBJ2-5; TRBD2 is the table's D call and was not checked against the DNA. TRBV12-2 is a pseudogene segment. This CDR3 region has 16 residues. This CDR3 reads CASRQRVGAGQETQYF. The CDR3 DNA is TGTGCAAGTCGCCAGCGGGTTGGGGCCGGCCAAGAGACCCAGTACTTC.

The rearrangement uses TRBV28 and TRBJ1-2; weak D call: TRBD1 (6 bases). CDR3 length: 13 amino acids. The V gene lost 5 bases and the J gene lost 4 bases, with 11 bases spanning the gap. The V gene's germline CDR1 is MDHEN and CDR2 SYDVKM. For the CDR3, the DNA is TGTGCCAGCAGTAAACAGGGCCTCTATGGCTACACCTTC. It encodes CASSKQGLYGYTF.

This sequence joins TRBV7-3 and TRBJ1-2; no definite D call. Germline V gives CDR1 SGHTA, CDR2 FQGTGA. Trimming pared 2 bases from V and 8 bases from J, leaving 9 bases between. CDR3 length: 12 amino acids. The CDR3 region is CASSLGGDGYTF. The DNA of the CDR3 is TGTGCCAGCAGCTTAGGCGGCGACGGCTACACCTTC.

V gene TRBV10-3 combines with J gene TRBJ2-7; D might be TRBD1 (5 bases). The V end was cut by 7 bases, the J end by 4 bases, with 14 bases between. The CDR3 has 13 residues. CDR1 and CDR2 from the germline V gene are ENHRY and SYGVKD. The CDR3 DNA is TGTGCCATCAAAGGGCAGGGAAATTACGAGCAGTACTTC. It translates to CAIKGQGNYEQYF.

This clone has more than one count but fewer than ten. The CDR3 spells CASSQSVEAFF. DNA of the CDR3: TGTGCCAGCAGCCAGTCCGTTGAAGCTTTCTTT. The V and J genes are TRBV3-1 (or the pseudogene TRBV3-2) and TRBJ1-1; D is ambiguous. Trimming stripped 3 bases from V and 7 bases from J, with 6 bases between. The CDR3 loop spans 11 amino acids. Germline V gene data show CDR1 as LGHDT and CDR2 as YNNKEL (reference sequence).

The rearrangement joins TRBV27 to TRBJ2-3, with a tentative D call TRBD1 (5 bases). CDR3 length: 12 residues. Between the trimmed V and J ends, which lost 6 bases and 1 base, there was a span of 5 bases. Germline CDR1 MNHEY, CDR2 SMNVEV (reference sequence). The DNA of the CDR3 is TGTGCCAGCAGGGGGCGCACAGATACGCAGTATTTT. It yields the protein CASRGRTDTQYF.

This chain connects TRBV27 to TRBJ1-5; perhaps TRBD1 as D (5 bases). Germline V CDR1 and CDR2: MNHEY, SMNVEV (reference sequence). Trimming left V 6 bases short and J 2 bases short, with 14 bases between. The CDR3 totals 15 residues. The CDR3 sequence: CASSTRAWGNQPQHF. The CDR3 region has the DNA TGTGCCAGCAGCACCAGGGCCTGGGGCAATCAGCCCCAGCATTTT.

The chain combines TRBV5-6 with TRBJ2-7, with 9 bases that match TRBD1. CDR3 length: 14 amino acids. Losses at the gene ends were 0 bases for V and 5 bases for J; bases not matched to a gene: 3. In germline, CDR1 is SGHDT, CDR2 YYEEEE. The chain's CDR3 is CASSLVGQGNEQYF. Written as DNA, the CDR3 is TGTGCCAGCAGCTTGGTAGGACAGGGGAACGAGCAGTACTTC.

The chain is built from TRBV10-1 and TRBJ2-4; D not resolved. The length of the CDR3 is 15 residues. CDR1 is WNHNN, CDR2 SYGVQD, per germline (reference sequence). V was trimmed by 2 bases and J by 0 bases, leaving 8 bases between them. The CDR3 loop is CASSELVVAKNIQYF. The CDR3 nucleotides are TGCGCCAGCAGTGAGCTCGTAGTAGCCAAAAACATTCAGTACTTC.

The chain links TRBV7-9 to TRBJ2-1; the match to TRBD1 covers 10 bases. The V and J ends lost 5 bases and 2 bases, in that order; junction bases with no gene match: 15. Germline V CDR1 and CDR2: SEHNR, FQNEAQ (reference sequence). This CDR3 region has 19 residues. CDR3 bases: TGTGCCAGCAGCCTCCTTAGCGGATTCGGGACAGGGGCCTACAATGAGCAGTTCTTC. As protein: CASSLLSGFGTGAYNEQFF. The whole variable domain, remainder taken from reference TRBV7-9 and TRBJ2-1, is DTGVSQNPRHKITKRGQNVTFRCDPISEHNRLYWYRQTLGQGPEFLTYFQNEAQLEKSRLLSDRFSAERPKGSFSTLEIQRTEQGDSAMYLCASSLLSGFGTGAYNEQFFGPGTRLTVL.

Worth noting for this clone: Different DNA sequences within this sample yield the same CDR3. This chain links TRBV2 with TRBJ1-2, with D tentatively TRBD1 (6 bases). The V end was cut by 6 bases, the J end by 3 bases, with 11 bases between. Looked up from germline, CDR1 is SNHLY and CDR2 is FYNNEI. This CDR3 comprises 13 residues. The CDR3 DNA follows: TGTGCCAGCAGCGAAAACAGGGACTATGGCTACACCTTC. This codes for CASSENRDYGYTF. The entire variable domain, with the rest obtained from reference TRBV2 and TRBJ1-2, is as follows: EPEVTQTPSHQVTQMGQEVILRCVPISNHLYFYWYRQILGQKVEFLVSFYNNEISEKSEIFDDQFSVERPDGSNFTLKIRSTKLEDSAMYFCASSENRDYGYTFGSGTRLTVV.